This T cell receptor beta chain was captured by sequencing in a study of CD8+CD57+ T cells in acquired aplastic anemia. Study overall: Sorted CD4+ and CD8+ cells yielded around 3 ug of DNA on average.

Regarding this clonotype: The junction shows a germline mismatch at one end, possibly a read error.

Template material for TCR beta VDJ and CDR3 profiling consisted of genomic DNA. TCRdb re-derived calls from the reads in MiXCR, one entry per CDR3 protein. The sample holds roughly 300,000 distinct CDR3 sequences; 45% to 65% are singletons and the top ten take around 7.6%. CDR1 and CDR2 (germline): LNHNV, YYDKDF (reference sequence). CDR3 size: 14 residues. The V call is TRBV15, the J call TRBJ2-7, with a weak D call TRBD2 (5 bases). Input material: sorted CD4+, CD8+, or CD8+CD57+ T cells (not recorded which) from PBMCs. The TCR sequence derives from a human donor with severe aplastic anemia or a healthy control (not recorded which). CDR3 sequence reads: CSTSGGGLSYEQYF. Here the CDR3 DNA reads TGTTCCACCAGCGGTGGAGGCCTCTCCTACGAGCAGTACTTC.